Shown below are 20 T cell receptor beta chains from a single sample sequenced in a study of technical replicates of blood from several donors. The data were produced by immunoSEQ multiplex PCR, yet TCRdb's version contains in-frame clones alone and is incomplete. The table has some 80,000 clones, 92% seen once. Sequencing was carried out using T cells isolated from PBMCs. The receptors here all came from a human donor in good health.

The chain recombines TRBV27 with TRBJ2-5; D possibly corresponds to TRBD2 (5 bases). The J call is uncertain, as TRBJ2-7 better fits the DNA end. The CDR3 covers 14 residues. The V gene's germline CDR1 is MNHEY and CDR2 SMNVEV (reference sequence). Here the CDR3 DNA reads TGTGCCAGCAGTTTATCTAGCGCCCCCTACGAGCAGTACTTC. Encoded protein: CASSLSSAPYEQYF.

The J gene is TRBJ1-2, the V gene TRBV2; D possibly corresponds to TRBD1 (6 bases). CDR3 size: 14 residues. The germline V gene has CDR1 SNHLY and CDR2 FYNNEI. Between the trimmed V and J ends, which lost 6 bases and 8 bases, there was a span of 19 bases. The CDR3 is CASRAQMDSFGYTF. The CDR3 DNA sequence: TGTGCCAGCAGAGCTCAAATGGACAGCTTCGGCTACACCTTC.

CDR3 sequence (DNA): TGTGCTAGTGGTTTGTATCGGCAGGGTGACGATGAGCAGTTCTTC. Its translation is CASGLYRQGDDEQFF. The chain joins TRBV12-5 to TRBJ2-1; possibly TRBD1 for D (5 bases). Germline CDR1 is LGHNT and CDR2 is FRNRAP. The V and J ends lost 2 bases and 8 bases respectively, with 16 bases between them. CDR3 length: 15 amino acids.

This clone was counted once. This rearrangement joins TRBV2 to TRBJ1-1; D not certain. V was pared by 7 bases and J by 8 bases, with 17 bases between. Germline CDR1 and CDR2: SNHLY and FYNNEI. CDR3 length equals 13 residues. CDR3 loop: CASKTVYLKEAFF. In nucleotides, the CDR3 is TGTGCCAGCAAAACAGTGTACCTTAAGGAAGCTTTCTTT.

The chain is built from TRBV29-1 and TRBJ1-2, with D perhaps matching TRBD1 (5 bases). Germline CDR1 is SQVTM and CDR2 is ANQGSEA. This CDR3 comprises 12 residues. V dropped 4 bases and J dropped 8 bases, with 14 bases sitting between them. The CDR3 sequence is CSVGSPGQGYTF. Here the CDR3 DNA reads TGCAGCGTTGGGAGTCCAGGGCAGGGCTACACCTTC.

This clone was seen a single time. The chain recombines TRBV14 with TRBJ2-3; the D is unclear. Deletions cut 8 bases from V and 4 bases from J, with 10 bases between. CDR1 is SGHDN and CDR2 is FVKESK in the germline V gene. The CDR3 totals 12 residues. CDR3 in DNA: TGTGCCAGCTCACCTCGGTCAGATACGCAGTATTTT. Its protein product is CASSPRSDTQYF.

The chain recombines TRBV11-2 with TRBJ2-7; 8 nucleotides agree with TRBD2. Germline CDR1 is SGHAT and CDR2 is FQNNGV. This CDR3 contains 16 residues. After removal of 0 bases from V and 4 bases from J, the junction contained 8 bases not matched to a gene. DNA for the CDR3: TGTGCCAGCAGCTTAGATCCTAGGGCGGGGGGATACGAGCAGTACTTC. This gives the protein CASSLDPRAGGYEQYF.

The chain recombines TRBV12-5 with TRBJ1-3; no reliable D call. The germline V gene encodes CDR1 LGHNT and CDR2 FRNRAP. V lost 1 base to trimming and J lost 6 bases, with 10 bases between them. This CDR3 spans 14 amino acids. The DNA of the CDR3 is TGTGCTAGTGGTTTGGGTCTCCTCCCAAACACCATATATTTT. Translated: CASGLGLLPNTIYF.

V and J are TRBV19 and TRBJ2-2; TRBD2 aligns across 7 bases. The CDR3 totals 16 residues. CDR1 is LNHDA and CDR2 is SQIVND in the germline V gene (reference sequence). The ends lost 3 bases at V and 4 bases at J; junction bases unmatched: 8. CDR3 nucleotide sequence: TGTGCCAGTAGTATCAGGGCGCGGGGGAGCACCGGGGAGCTGTTTTTT. Its translation is CASSIRARGSTGELFF.

The V gene is TRBV27, the J gene TRBJ1-4; 10 nucleotides align to TRBD1. CDR3 length: 17 residues. CDR1 and CDR2 (germline): MNHEY, SMNVEV (reference sequence). The junction had 10 bases not matched to a gene; V was cut back by 4 bases and J by 5 bases. CDR3 protein: CASSSDRQGAQNEKLFF. The CDR3 DNA reads TGTGCCAGCAGTTCCGACCGACAGGGGGCTCAGAATGAAAAACTGTTTTTT.

The V and J genes are TRBV28 and TRBJ1-1; weak D call: TRBD1 (5 bases). Trimming stripped 5 bases from V and 6 bases from J, with 13 bases between. The CDR3 has 13 residues. Germline V gene lookup returns CDR1 MDHEN and CDR2 SYDVKM. The CDR3 protein is CASSEPGHPEAFF. CDR3 DNA: TGTGCCAGCAGTGAACCAGGACACCCTGAAGCTTTCTTT.

The CDR3, as DNA: TGTGCCAGCAGCTTGGGACAGTCCTACGAGCAGTACTTC. Protein sequence: CASSLGQSYEQYF. The chain carries TRBV11-2 and TRBJ2-7, with TRBD1 matching over 7 bases. Looked up from germline, CDR1 is SGHAT and CDR2 is FQNNGV. This CDR3 comprises 13 residues. J was trimmed by 1 base and V by 3 bases; bases with no gene match: 0.

The chain links TRBV6-1 to TRBJ1-3, with no clear D. This CDR3 spans 15 amino acids. Germline CDR1 is MNHNS and CDR2 is SASEGT. Trimming removed 6 bases at V and 3 bases at J, with 15 bases between. DNA of the CDR3: TGTGCCAGCAGGGAGGGTGTGGGTGTTGGAAACACCATATATTTT. As protein: CASREGVGVGNTIYF.

The chain couples TRBV11-2 to TRBJ1-5; no clear D gene. Germline V gives CDR1 SGHAT, CDR2 FQNNGV. Trimming left V 1 base short and J 4 bases short, with 5 bases between. The CDR3 consists of 13 residues. CDR3 DNA sequence: TGTGCCAGCAGCTTAGGCAGGAATCAGCCCCAGCATTTT. Encoded protein: CASSLGRNQPQHF.

The rearrangement joins TRBV2 to TRBJ1-2; 10 nucleotides agree with TRBD1. J was trimmed by 4 bases and V by 9 bases; bases with no gene match: 5. Germline CDR1 and CDR2: SNHLY and FYNNEI. CDR3 length: 13 amino acids. CDR3 residues: CARDGDRGYGYTF. The CDR3, as DNA: TGTGCCAGAGACGGGGACAGGGGCTATGGCTACACCTTC.

V gene TRBV29-1 combines with J gene TRBJ2-7; a weak D match, TRBD2 (5 bases). V was pared by 4 bases and J by 4 bases, with 11 bases between. The germline V gene encodes CDR1 SQVTM and CDR2 ANQGSEA. This CDR3 contains 12 residues. Written as DNA, the CDR3 is TGCAGCGTTGTGTCTAGCACGTACGAGCAGTACTTC. This translates into CSVVSSTYEQYF.

This chain connects TRBV6-5 to TRBJ2-5, with 7 positions matching TRBD1. Germline assignment: CDR1 MNHEY and CDR2 SVGAGI. CDR3 length: 16 amino acids. Germline trimming cut 4 bases from V and 5 bases from J; bases unmatched to any gene: 13. CDR3 sequence reads: CASSSLTGMDEETQYF. CDR3 in DNA: TGTGCCAGCAGTTCCTTGACAGGGATGGATGAGGAGACCCAGTACTTC.

This chain joins TRBV5-4 and TRBJ2-1; D uncertain. CDR3 length equals 14 residues. V was cut by 4 bases and J by 7 bases, with 15 bases left in between. Germline-derived CDR1 and CDR2 are SGHNT and YYREEE (reference sequence). CDR3 nucleotide sequence: TGTGCCAGCAGCCCCGTGTGGCAGGCAAATGAGCAGTTCTTC. Protein product: CASSPVWQANEQFF.

This sequence joins TRBV28 and TRBJ1-2; D uncertain. V was clipped by 5 bases and J by 4 bases, with 11 bases between them. The CDR3 covers 13 residues. Per the germline V gene, CDR1 is MDHEN and CDR2 is SYDVKM. The CDR3 loop reads CASSPGNLYGYTF. In nucleotides, the CDR3 is TGTGCCAGCAGTCCGGGAAACCTCTATGGCTACACCTTC.

CDR3 sequence reads: CASSQGTGSYTF. As DNA, the CDR3 is TGCGCCAGCAGCCAAGGAACAGGGAGCTACACCTTC. This rearrangement joins TRBV4-1 to TRBJ1-2; possibly TRBD1 for D (6 bases). Germline lookup yields CDR1 MGHRA and CDR2 YSYEKL. V lost 1 base to trimming and J lost 9 bases, with 9 bases between them. The CDR3 totals 12 residues.